This T cell receptor beta chain originates from a study of cytomegalovirus exposure and HLA in healthy donors. Findings of the study overall: Among donors in an Asian-associated ancestry cluster, a later analysis reportedly found fewer N-insertions than the roughly 610-donor mean.

Both 60 Vbeta primers and 13 Jbeta primers went into the PCR. Sequenced by immunoSEQ multiplex PCR; TCRdb stores in-frame clones only, minus some. The profile shows about 160,000 clones, around 76% of them singletons. To note about this clone: Its antigen is not known.

Trimming took 1 base from V and 5 from J; bases not matched to a gene: 11. CDR3 length: 16 residues. CDR1 and CDR2 (germline): GTSNPN, SVGIG (reference sequence). The sample comprised PBMCs. The origin of this receptor is a female donor in good health and CMV-seronegative. The chain is built from TRBV30 and TRBJ1-1; 9 bases are shared with TRBD1. The CDR3 sequence: CAWSGQGVRMETEAFF. The CDR3 bases are TGTGCCTGGAGTGGACAGGGGGTAAGAATGGAAACTGAAGCTTTCTTT.